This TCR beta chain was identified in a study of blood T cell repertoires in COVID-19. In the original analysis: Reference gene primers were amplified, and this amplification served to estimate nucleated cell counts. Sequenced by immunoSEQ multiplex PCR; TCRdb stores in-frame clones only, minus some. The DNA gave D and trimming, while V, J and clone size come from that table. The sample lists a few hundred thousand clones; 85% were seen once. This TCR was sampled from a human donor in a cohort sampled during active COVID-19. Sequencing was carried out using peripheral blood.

The CDR3 DNA is TGTGCCAGTAGTCCGAGTGAGCGGACAGGTTATAGCAATCAGCCCCAGCATTTT. Protein sequence: CASSPSERTGYSNQPQHF. The chain uses TRBV19 and TRBJ1-5; 7 bases match TRBD1. CDR3 length: 18 residues. V was clipped by 5 bases and J by 0 bases; unmatched bases: 13. The germline V gene has CDR1 LNHDA and CDR2 SQIVND (reference sequence). The full variable domain, rest sourced from reference TRBV19 and TRBJ1-5, is DGGITQSPKYLFRKEGQNVTLSCEQNLNHDAMYWYRQDPGQGLRLIYYSQIVNDFQKGDIAEGYSVSREKKESFPLTVTSAQKNPTAFYLCASSPSERTGYSNQPQHFGDGTRLSIL.